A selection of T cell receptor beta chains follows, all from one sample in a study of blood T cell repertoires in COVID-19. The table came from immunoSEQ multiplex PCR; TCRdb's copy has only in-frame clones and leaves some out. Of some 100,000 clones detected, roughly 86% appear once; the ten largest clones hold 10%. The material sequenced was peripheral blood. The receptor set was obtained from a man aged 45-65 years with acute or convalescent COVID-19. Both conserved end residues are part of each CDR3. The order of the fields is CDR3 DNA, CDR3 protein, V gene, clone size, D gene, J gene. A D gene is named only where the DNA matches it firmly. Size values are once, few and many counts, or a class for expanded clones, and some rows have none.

CDR3nt: TGTGCCAGCAGTCCTAAGGTCGGGGTTCCCCTCTATGGCTACACCTTC
CDR3aa: CASSPKVGVPLYGYTF
v_gene: TRBV27
abundance: -
d_gene: -
j_gene: TRBJ1-2

CDR3nt: TGCGCCAGCAGCTTGGCGGGGACTAGCGGAGTCAATGAGCAGTTCTTC
CDR3aa: CASSLAGTSGVNEQFF
v_gene: TRBV5-1
abundance: -
d_gene: TRBD2
j_gene: TRBJ2-1

CDR3nt: TGCGCCAGCAGCCCACCGGACAGAAATGAGCAGTTCTTC
CDR3aa: CASSPPDRNEQFF
v_gene: TRBV5-1
abundance: -
d_gene: -
j_gene: TRBJ2-1

CDR3nt: TGTGCCAGCAGTTCTACAACAGGGGGCACTGAAGCTTTCTTT
CDR3aa: CASSSTTGGTEAFF
v_gene: TRBV6-6
abundance: -
d_gene: TRBD1
j_gene: TRBJ1-1

CDR3nt: TGTGCCAGCAGTCCGCGACTGGTGCACGAGCAGTACTTC
CDR3aa: CASSPRLVHEQYF
v_gene: TRBV12-3/TRBV12-4
abundance: -
d_gene: -
j_gene: TRBJ2-7

CDR3nt: TGCGCCAGCAGTTTCCCCCCCCTCGAGTCCCCCACAGATACGCAGTATTTT
CDR3aa: CASSFPPLESPTDTQYF
v_gene: TRBV5-1
abundance: -
d_gene: -
j_gene: TRBJ2-3

CDR3nt: TGTGCCAGCAGTGTCCTCGGGGGAGTCTATGGCTACACCTTC
CDR3aa: CASSVLGGVYGYTF
v_gene: TRBV2
abundance: -
d_gene: -
j_gene: TRBJ1-2

CDR3nt: TGTGCCAGCAGCTTGACTAGCGGGAGTTCGGATACGCAGTATTTT
CDR3aa: CASSLTSGSSDTQYF
v_gene: TRBV5-4
abundance: -
d_gene: TRBD2
j_gene: TRBJ2-3

CDR3nt: TGTGCCAGCAGTCCCACAGGTAGCTCTGGAAACACCATATATTTT
CDR3aa: CASSPTGSSGNTIYF
v_gene: TRBV27
abundance: -
d_gene: -
j_gene: TRBJ1-3

CDR3nt: TGTGCCAGCAGTGTTGGTCCTACGTTGTCCTACGAGCAGTACTTC
CDR3aa: CASSVGPTLSYEQYF
v_gene: TRBV2
abundance: -
d_gene: -
j_gene: TRBJ2-7

CDR3nt: TGTGCCAGCAGCGATGGTAGTCCTAGCGGGACCGGGGCCTACAATGAGCAGTTCTTC
CDR3aa: CASSDGSPSGTGAYNEQFF
v_gene: TRBV5-4
abundance: -
d_gene: TRBD2
j_gene: TRBJ2-1

CDR3nt: TGCGCCAGCAGCTTGGGGACAACAACTAATGAAAAACTGTTTTTT
CDR3aa: CASSLGTTTNEKLFF
v_gene: TRBV5-1
abundance: -
d_gene: -
j_gene: TRBJ1-4

CDR3nt: TGTGCCAGCAGCCACTCGAGGATCTATAATTCACCCCTCCACTTT
CDR3aa: CASSHSRIYNSPLHF
v_gene: TRBV7-2
abundance: -
d_gene: -
j_gene: TRBJ1-6

CDR3nt: TGTGCCAGCAGCCAAGCAGGCAATGGAGGTGGGGAGACCCAGTACTTC
CDR3aa: CASSQAGNGGGETQYF
v_gene: TRBV3-1/TRBV3-2
abundance: -
d_gene: -
j_gene: TRBJ2-5

CDR3nt: TGTGCCACCAGTGATCTAAGGGGGGGCGACACCGGGGAGCTGTTTTTT
CDR3aa: CATSDLRGGDTGELFF
v_gene: TRBV24-1
abundance: -
d_gene: -
j_gene: TRBJ2-2

CDR3nt: TGTGCCAGCAGCCGCCTCGGGACAATGAACACTGAAGCTTTCTTT
CDR3aa: CASSRLGTMNTEAFF
v_gene: TRBV7-2
abundance: once
d_gene: -
j_gene: TRBJ1-1

CDR3nt: TGTGCCAGCAGCTCCCGGACAGGGACCTACGAGCAGTACTTC
CDR3aa: CASSSRTGTYEQYF
v_gene: TRBV7-9
abundance: once
d_gene: TRBD1
j_gene: TRBJ2-7

CDR3nt: TGTGCCAGCTTGACTAGCGGGAGAGTTGAGCAGTTCTTC
CDR3aa: CASLTSGRVEQFF
v_gene: TRBV12-3/TRBV12-4
abundance: -
d_gene: TRBD2
j_gene: TRBJ2-1

CDR3nt: TGTGCCAGTAGTATTAAGGGGGTCGGGCCACTGCAAAATAGCAATCAGCCCCAGCATTTT
CDR3aa: CASSIKGVGPLQNSNQPQHF
v_gene: TRBV19
abundance: -
d_gene: -
j_gene: TRBJ1-5

CDR3nt: TGTGCCAGCAGTGAAGCGGACAGGGACGAGCAGTACTTC
CDR3aa: CASSEADRDEQYF
v_gene: TRBV2
abundance: few
d_gene: TRBD1
j_gene: TRBJ2-7

CDR3nt: TGCGCCAGCAGTGGGCGGGGGACAGGGCGGGTCGCCACTGAAGCTTTCTTT
CDR3aa: CASSGRGTGRVATEAFF
v_gene: TRBV10-2
abundance: -
d_gene: TRBD1
j_gene: TRBJ1-1

CDR3nt: TGTGCTAGTGGTGTCGGACACAGGAACACTGAAGCTTTCTTT
CDR3aa: CASGVGHRNTEAFF
v_gene: TRBV12-5
abundance: -
d_gene: -
j_gene: TRBJ1-1

CDR3nt: TGTGCCAGCAGCAATAGGGACAGATCTGGGGCCAACGTCCTGACTTTC
CDR3aa: CASSNRDRSGANVLTF
v_gene: TRBV7-3
abundance: -
d_gene: TRBD1
j_gene: TRBJ2-6

CDR3nt: TGTGCCAGCAGTGTGGACAGGGTCAGGGAGCAGTACTTC
CDR3aa: CASSVDRVREQYF
v_gene: TRBV12-3/TRBV12-4
abundance: once
d_gene: TRBD1
j_gene: TRBJ2-7

CDR3nt: TGTGCCAGCAGCAACCATAGACTAGCGGGAGGTGTAGATACGCAGTATTTT
CDR3aa: CASSNHRLAGGVDTQYF
v_gene: TRBV11-2
abundance: -
d_gene: TRBD2
j_gene: TRBJ2-3

CDR3nt: TGTGCCATCAGTGCTCGGGGTGCCGTCGATCAGCCCCAGCATTTT
CDR3aa: CAISARGAVDQPQHF
v_gene: TRBV10-3
abundance: -
d_gene: -
j_gene: TRBJ1-5

CDR3nt: TGTGCCAGCAGCCCGGGGACCTCGCGGGGGGACACCATATATTTT
CDR3aa: CASSPGTSRGDTIYF
v_gene: TRBV3-1/TRBV3-2
abundance: -
d_gene: -
j_gene: TRBJ1-3

CDR3nt: TGTGCCAGCTCACCGCAACGAGGAGAGACCCAGTACTTC
CDR3aa: CASSPQRGETQYF
v_gene: TRBV18
abundance: -
d_gene: -
j_gene: TRBJ2-5

CDR3nt: TGTGCCAACCGGGACGCGGGACTGATCTACGAGCAGTACTTC
CDR3aa: CANRDAGLIYEQYF
v_gene: TRBV10-3
abundance: -
d_gene: -
j_gene: TRBJ2-7

CDR3nt: TGTGCCAGCAGTTTATCCTCCATCTATCGGGAAGGAAACAATGAGCAGTTCTTC
CDR3aa: CASSLSSIYREGNNEQFF
v_gene: TRBV28
abundance: -
d_gene: -
j_gene: TRBJ2-1

CDR3nt: TGTGCCAGCAGCTTCCGGGACAGGGGGCTCAAAGATACGCAGTATTTT
CDR3aa: CASSFRDRGLKDTQYF
v_gene: TRBV5-4
abundance: -
d_gene: TRBD1
j_gene: TRBJ2-3

CDR3nt: TGCGCCAGCAGCTTGGAGGGGGCGCGGACCGGGGAGCTGTTTTTT
CDR3aa: CASSLEGARTGELFF
v_gene: TRBV5-1
abundance: -
d_gene: TRBD1
j_gene: TRBJ2-2

CDR3nt: TGTGCCAGCACTCCCCCCGCGGGTTTTGGCTACACCTTC
CDR3aa: CASTPPAGFGYTF
v_gene: TRBV28
abundance: -
d_gene: -
j_gene: TRBJ1-2

CDR3nt: TGTGCCAGTAGTACCAGGGGATCGAATGAAAAACTGTTTTTT
CDR3aa: CASSTRGSNEKLFF
v_gene: TRBV19
abundance: -
d_gene: -
j_gene: TRBJ1-4

CDR3nt: TGTGCCACCAGTGATTTTGGACAGGGGAAGGATACGCAGTATTTT
CDR3aa: CATSDFGQGKDTQYF
v_gene: TRBV24-1
abundance: -
d_gene: TRBD1
j_gene: TRBJ2-3

CDR3nt: TGTGCCAGCTCACCTGTACTAGCGGCGCTCTACGAGCAGTACTTC
CDR3aa: CASSPVLAALYEQYF
v_gene: TRBV18
abundance: -
d_gene: TRBD2
j_gene: TRBJ2-7

CDR3nt: TGTGCCAGCAGCTTGCGGAGAGCCCGTGAAAAACTGTTTTTT
CDR3aa: CASSLRRAREKLFF
v_gene: TRBV5-6
abundance: -
d_gene: -
j_gene: TRBJ1-4

CDR3nt: TGTGCCAGCTCACCCCCTACGACCGGGGAGCTGTTTTTT
CDR3aa: CASSPPTTGELFF
v_gene: TRBV18
abundance: once
d_gene: -
j_gene: TRBJ2-2

CDR3nt: TGTGCCAGCAGCCCTCAGACAGCGAGCTCCTACGAGCAGTACTTC
CDR3aa: CASSPQTASSYEQYF
v_gene: TRBV5-5
abundance: -
d_gene: -
j_gene: TRBJ2-7

CDR3nt: TGCGCCAGCAGTCAAACAGGGTCCCCCAACACTGAAGCTTTCTTT
CDR3aa: CASSQTGSPNTEAFF
v_gene: TRBV5-1
abundance: -
d_gene: -
j_gene: TRBJ1-1

CDR3nt: TGCGCCAGCAGTGTGGAGGCGACATCTGGAAACACCATATATTTT
CDR3aa: CASSVEATSGNTIYF
v_gene: TRBV10-1
abundance: -
d_gene: -
j_gene: TRBJ1-3

CDR3nt: TGTGCCAGCGAGCCTTATAGGAGGACTGAAGCTTTCTTT
CDR3aa: CASEPYRRTEAFF
v_gene: TRBV6-5
abundance: once
d_gene: -
j_gene: TRBJ1-1

CDR3nt: TGTGCCAGCAGCGGGCTAGCGGGACGTTCCTCCTACAATGAGCAGTTCTTC
CDR3aa: CASSGLAGRSSYNEQFF
v_gene: TRBV9
abundance: -
d_gene: TRBD2
j_gene: TRBJ2-1

CDR3nt: TGTGCCAGCACCCCCCCGGTGAGGGGAGGAGATGAAAAACTGTTTTTT
CDR3aa: CASTPPVRGGDEKLFF
v_gene: TRBV7-9
abundance: once
d_gene: -
j_gene: TRBJ1-4

CDR3nt: TGTGCCAGCAGCTACTACAGGGGAATTGAGGGTGGCTACACCTTC
CDR3aa: CASSYYRGIEGGYTF
v_gene: TRBV11-2
abundance: -
d_gene: TRBD1
j_gene: TRBJ1-2